Described below is a single T cell receptor beta chain sequence and its context. The sample comes from a study of T-cell memory formation after mild COVID-19. A single record per CDR3 protein comes from TCRdb applying MiXCR to the 5' RACE reads. The sample lists about 250,000 distinct CDR3 sequences, roughly 15% occurring once. This CDR3 is 14 amino acids long. V lost 7 bases to trimming and J lost 7 bases; unmatched junction nucleotides: 11. Germline V gene sequence: CDR1 SQVTM, CDR2 ANQGSEA. The sample was PBMCs or a T cell subset sorted from them (not recorded which). The chain uses TRBV29-1 and TRBJ2-3; TRBD2 matches 10 bases. The TCR comes from a man aged 18 to 30 who had mild COVID-19 (a few samples of this study predate the infection). Cell type and time point are not known. Here the CDR3 reads CSAILAGGLNTQYF. The CDR3 DNA is TGCAGCGCTATCTTAGCGGGGGGTTTGAATACGCAGTATTTT.